This T cell receptor beta chain was captured in a study of human T cells and chemical hapten exposure. Regarding the study as a whole: Relative to controls, expanded TCRs formed significantly more large CDR3 similarity clusters.

Note on this clonotype: The antigen is not known.

TCRdb reprocessed the RACE reads with MiXCR, giving one entry per CDR3 protein. Of approximately 320,000 distinct CDR3 sequences in the sample, 4.5% to 7% are singletons; the top ten hold roughly 8.2%. Time point in this sample: pre-sensitization, week 0. Treatment in this sample: therapeutic diphenylcyclopropenone sensitization with weekly scalp DPC. CDR1 LGHNA and CDR2 YSLEER come from the germline V gene. The V and J ends lost 0 bases and 2 bases respectively, with 11 bases between them. The CDR3 extends over 16 amino acids. The source is a young woman with alopecia areata. Some clones in this sample may be carry-over from other donors' samples. Sample: whole blood, taken in connection with sensitization to the hapten diphenylcyclopropenone (DPC). The chain carries TRBV4-3 and TRBJ2-1; a weak D match, TRBD2 (6 bases). CDR3 nucleotide sequence: TGCGCCAGCAGCCAAGAGGAGGGGACGCCCTACAATGAGCAGTTCTTC. Amino acids: CASSQEEGTPYNEQFF.